The 19 T cell receptor beta chains in this list originate from one sample, sequenced in a study of vaccination effects on CD4 cells after COVID-19. Peptide-pool stimulation followed by sequencing identified expanded antigen-specific CD4+ clonotypes in the ViraFEST assay. Isolating CD4+ T cells followed approximately 11 days of culture. The study found no prior SARS-CoV-2 infection in the vaccine recipients, who tested negative for nucleocapsid antibodies. Clones were read by immunoSEQ multiplex PCR, and TCRdb kept only the in-frame ones, dropping some. The sample contains about 73,000 clones, 65% to 75% of which appear only once. Their cognate antigens are unknown. This specimen consisted of CD4+ T cells from PBMCs cultured with HCoV-NL63 spike peptides, obtained before COVID-19 vaccination. These receptors all come from a human donor who received a COVID-19 vaccine.

The rearrangement uses TRBV7-2 and TRBJ1-5; no definite D call. CDR1 and CDR2 (germline): SGHTA, FQGNSA. There are 12 residues in the CDR3. Trimming removed 3 bases from V and 7 bases from J, with 7 bases in between. The CDR3 sequence is CASSFYGQPQHF. Written as DNA, the CDR3 is TGTGCCAGCAGCTTTTACGGCCAGCCCCAGCATTTT.

V usage is TRBV10-1 and J usage is TRBJ2-2; 8 bases fit TRBD1. The V gene's germline CDR1 is WNHNN and CDR2 SYGVQD (reference sequence). With V trimmed by 4 bases and J by 4 bases, 5 bases remained unmatched. The CDR3 sequence is 15 residues long. The CDR3 loop is CASSGRQGTTGELFF. In nucleotides, the CDR3 is TGCGCCAGCAGTGGGCGACAGGGGACCACCGGGGAGCTGTTTTTT.

The chain recombines TRBV6-2 or TRBV6-3 with TRBJ2-1; 7 bases are a match to TRBD1. The V segment lost 5 bases and the J segment 0 bases; nucleotides outside the gene matches: 10. This CDR3 is built from 17 residues. Germline V gives CDR1 MNHEY, CDR2 SVGEGT. The CDR3: CASSNKPGQISYNEQFF. The CDR3 DNA follows: TGTGCCAGCAGTAACAAGCCGGGACAGATCTCCTACAATGAGCAGTTCTTC.

This chain joins TRBV6-5 and TRBJ1-2; TRBD1 is a possible D gene (6 bases). The CDR3 runs to 15 residues. CDR1 and CDR2 (germline): MNHEY, SVGAGI. Deletions cut 7 bases from V and 4 bases from J, with 19 bases between. The CDR3 loop is CASTVGGGQIYGYTF. CDR3 bases: TGTGCCAGCACCGTGGGCGGGGGGCAGATCTATGGCTACACCTTC.

In this sample, this clone turned up a few times. The DNA of the CDR3 is TGTGCCAGCAGCCCTCGTAGAGGGGGACTCGATAGCAATCAGCCCCAGCATTTT. This sequence encodes CASSPRRGGLDSNQPQHF. The rearrangement joins TRBV6-2 or TRBV6-3 to TRBJ1-5; tentative D call: TRBD1 (6 bases). CDR1 and CDR2 (germline): MNHEY, SVGEGT. V was cut by 6 bases and J by 0 bases, with 21 bases left in between. The CDR3 length is 18 residues.

The genes are TRBV29-1 and TRBJ2-3, with 7 bases identical to TRBD2. This CDR3 contains 13 residues. The germline V gene has CDR1 SQVTM and CDR2 ANQGSEA. The V segment lost 1 base and the J segment 3 bases; nucleotides outside the gene matches: 1. The CDR3 region has the DNA TGCAGCGTTGAAGTGGGGGGGACAGATACGCAGTATTTT. Translated: CSVEVGGTDTQYF.

The rearrangement joins TRBV4-1 to TRBJ2-6; TRBD1 aligns across 9 bases. The germline V gene has CDR1 MGHRA and CDR2 YSYEKL. There are 18 residues in the CDR3. Trimming took 2 bases from V and 0 from J; bases not matched to a gene: 5. CDR3 in amino acids: CASSQTTGGNSGANVLTF. The DNA for the CDR3 is TGCGCCAGCAGCCAAACTACAGGGGGCAACTCTGGGGCCAACGTCCTGACTTTC.

V gene TRBV7-3 combines with J gene TRBJ2-2; TRBD1 agrees at 9 bases. Germline V gene sequence: CDR1 SGHTA, CDR2 FQGTGA. The CDR3 covers 18 residues. With V trimmed by 4 bases and J by 1 base, 10 bases remained unmatched. DNA for the CDR3: TGTGCCAGCAGCTCCAAAGGACAGGGGCGTTGGAACACCGGGGAGCTGTTTTTT. Translating gives CASSSKGQGRWNTGELFF.

This clone was counted a few times. V gene TRBV30 combines with J gene TRBJ1-2; the D is unclear. Germline CDR1 reads GTSNPN; CDR2 reads SVGIG (reference sequence). Between the trimmed V and J ends, which lost 2 bases and 10 bases, there was a span of 17 bases. The CDR3 has 13 residues. CDR3 sequence: CAWSTTVPTFYTF. The CDR3, as DNA: TGTGCCTGGAGTACCACAGTTCCCACATTCTACACCTTC.

The chain joins TRBV21-1 to TRBJ1-2. TRBV21-1 is listed as a pseudogene. The CDR3 loop spans 15 amino acids. The CDR3 DNA reads as TGTGCCAACAAGGGCAGGGAGGGTTCTAACTATGGCTACACCTTC. Its translation is CANKGREGSNYGYTF.

The chain uses TRBV28 and TRBJ1-6; the D gene is possibly TRBD1 (5 bases). Germline V gives CDR1 MDHEN, CDR2 SYDVKM. The V end was cut by 6 bases, the J end by 6 bases, with 12 bases between. The CDR3 runs 14 residues. CDR3 coding DNA: TGTGCCAGCAGCGGCGCAGGGACTAATTCACCCCTCCACTTT. This translates into CASSGAGTNSPLHF.

The V call is TRBV6-5, the J call TRBJ1-1; possible D gene TRBD1, 5 bases. Germline V gene data show CDR1 as MNHEY and CDR2 as SVGAGI. V gave up 8 bases and J gave up 0 bases, with 16 bases separating them. The CDR3 sequence is 15 residues long. CDR3 amino acids: CASSRDESLNTEAFF. CDR3 nucleotide sequence: TGTGCCAGCTCGAGGGACGAAAGTTTGAACACTGAAGCTTTCTTT.

The CDR3 region has the DNA TGTGCCAGCATCGCCACCCCGGTTTATGGCTACACCTTC. This gives the protein CASIATPVYGYTF. The rearrangement joins TRBV6-6 to TRBJ1-2; D remains unclear. Trimming pared 7 bases from V and 5 bases from J, leaving 14 bases between. The CDR3 contains 13 residues. Per germline, CDR1 MNHNY and CDR2 SVGAGI (reference sequence).

The chain joins TRBV24-1 to TRBJ2-1; D not certain. V was shortened by 0 bases and J by 10 bases, with 9 bases between the two germline ends. Germline-derived CDR1 and CDR2 are KGHDR and SFDVKD. The CDR3 runs to 13 residues. CDR3 bases: TGTGCCACCAGTGATTTGCTGACCCGAGAGCAGTTCTTC. This codes for CATSDLLTREQFF.

The table lists this clone with a count of one. The J gene is TRBJ2-5, the V gene TRBV11-3, with a weak D call TRBD1 (6 bases). CDR3 length equals 13 residues. Germline-derived CDR1 and CDR2 are SGHNT and YENEEA. V was trimmed by 5 bases and J by 2 bases, leaving 9 bases between them. This CDR3 reads CASSGGPQETQYF. CDR3 DNA: TGTGCCAGCAGCGGGGGCCCTCAAGAGACCCAGTACTTC. The variable domain in full, completed from reference TRBV11-3 and TRBJ2-5, reads EAGVVQSPRYKIIEKKQPVAFWCNPISGHNTLYWYLQNLGQGPELLIRYENEEAVDDSQLPKDRFSAERLKGVDSTLKIQPAELGDSAVYLCASSGGPQETQYFGPGTRLLVL.

CDR3 amino acids: CASSESGTGYEQYV. CDR3 nucleotide sequence: TGTGCCAGCAGTGAATCCGGGACAGGCTACGAGCAGTACGTC. This chain links TRBV25-1 with TRBJ2-7, with 8 bases identical to TRBD1. The trim removed 1 base at V and 3 bases at J, leaving 2 bases unmatched. This CDR3 spans 14 amino acids. Germline V gene lookup returns CDR1 MGHDK and CDR2 SYGVNS.

The gene calls are TRBV3-1 (or the pseudogene TRBV3-2) and TRBJ2-2, with 10 positions matching TRBD2. Trimming removed 2 bases from V and 4 bases from J; junction bases left unmatched: 10. The germline gives CDR1 LGHDT, CDR2 YNNKEL (reference sequence). The CDR3 totals 18 residues. The CDR3 sequence is CASSQYTPGLAVTGELFF. CDR3 nucleotide sequence: TGTGCCAGCAGCCAATATACACCCGGACTAGCGGTCACCGGGGAGCTGTTTTTT.

The chain links TRBV6-1 to TRBJ2-7, with D perhaps matching TRBD1 or TRBD2 (6 bases each). V lost 0 bases to trimming and J lost 2 bases, with 11 bases between them. The germline gives CDR1 MNHNS, CDR2 SASEGT. CDR3 length equals 15 residues. The CDR3 loop reads CASSEAPGAAYEQYV. CDR3 sequence (DNA): TGTGCCAGCAGTGAAGCCCCGGGGGCGGCCTACGAGCAGTACGTC.

V gene TRBV6-5 combines with J gene TRBJ1-1, with D possibly being TRBD1 (6 bases). The CDR3 sequence is 14 residues long. Trimming cost V 7 bases and J 4 bases, with 16 bases left between them. Germline CDR1 reads MNHEY; CDR2 reads SVGAGI. CDR3 DNA sequence: TGTGCCAGCATTAGCGGACAGTGGGGCACTGAAGCTTTCTTT. Its protein product is CASISGQWGTEAFF.